A single T cell receptor beta chain is shown here with its context. The antigen is not known. Before thyroid surgery, none of the patients had received any treatment. This sample was included in a study of metastatic and nonmetastatic thyroid tumors. Study-wide background: Repertoires from blood and tumor or nodule tissue of malignant and benign thyroid patients were compared. Overall study findings and caveats: Significantly greater TCR beta diversity was reportedly found in malignant thyroid tumors than in benign nodules (in blood and tumor).

Per the study methods: Variation in CDR3 across clinicopathological groups served as the basis for constructing a distant-metastasis classifier in papillary thyroid cancer. TCRdb re-called the PCR reads through MiXCR. These V and J calls derive from TCRdb rather than the authors' analysis. The table lists tens of thousands of clones, 40% to 55% of them singletons. Sequenced material: tumor tissue. This sequence originates from a male donor with papillary thyroid cancer or a benign thyroid nodule (not recorded which). Some clones in this sample may be carry-over from other donors' samples.

As DNA, the CDR3 is TGTGCCAGCAGTTTGGGGGGGTGGCGCACCTTC. Translating it yields CASSLGGWRTF. The J gene is TRBJ1-2, the V gene TRBV28; a possible D gene is TRBD1 (5 bases). This CDR3 region has 11 residues. The V gene's germline CDR1 is MDHEN and CDR2 SYDVKM. Trimming took 3 bases from V and 13 from J, leaving 12 bases between them.